This T cell receptor (beta chain) was sequenced during a study of blood T cell repertoires in COVID-19. Turning to the study itself: Sites in the United States, Italy and Spain provided acute and convalescent COVID-19 samples.

Germline V gene data show CDR1 as MDHEN and CDR2 as SYDVKM. This CDR3 comprises 16 residues. The ends lost 2 bases at V and 7 bases at J; junction bases unmatched: 12. The assay was immunoSEQ multiplex PCR, and TCRdb's table has in-frame clones only and misses some. The table lists around 180,000 clones, approximately 81% of them singletons, with 15% to 20% in the top ten. The sequencing sample was made of peripheral blood. The clonotype originates from an older person with COVID-19, enrolled during active disease. This chain joins TRBV28 and TRBJ2-5; 8 bases align to TRBD2. The CDR3 coding sequence is TGTGCCAGCAGTTTAGCGGGGGGAGCTTTTGGGTGGACCCAGTACTTC. This codes for CASSLAGGAFGWTQYF.